The 5 T cell receptor beta chains below were found in one sample sequenced in a study of cytomegalovirus exposure and HLA in healthy donors. PCR amplification relied on 60 Vbeta primers (plus 13 Jbeta primers). Here immunoSEQ multiplex PCR was the method, and the copy in TCRdb shows in-frame clones only, minus some. The listing contains 150,000 to 250,000 clones. Sequenced input: PBMCs. These receptors came from a boy younger than 18 in good health and CMV-seronegative.

For this clone: Germline is not matched at one junction end, which may reflect a read error. The rearrangement joins TRBV19 to TRBJ2-7; 14 bases are a match to TRBD2. The germline V gene has CDR1 LNHDA and CDR2 SQIVND (reference sequence). The CDR3 sequence is 15 residues long. CDR3 sequence reads: CASTATSGGAYEQHF. CDR3 nucleotide sequence: TGTGCCAGTACCGCGACTAGCGGGGGGGCCTACGAGCAGCACTTC.

V is TRBV6-5 and J is TRBJ1-2; D uncertain. The CDR3 sequence is 14 residues long. Germline CDR1 is MNHEY and CDR2 is SVGAGI. V was pared by 4 bases and J by 3 bases, with 12 bases between. For the CDR3, the DNA is TGTGCCAGCAGTTCCCCCCGAGGGTACTATGGCTACACCTTC. This gives the protein CASSSPRGYYGYTF.

V usage is TRBV7-9 and J usage is TRBJ2-2; D is possibly TRBD1 (6 bases). Germline lookup yields CDR1 SEHNR and CDR2 FQNEAQ (reference sequence). The CDR3 totals 15 residues. The V gene lost 5 bases and the J gene lost 5 bases, with 15 bases spanning the gap. In DNA form, the CDR3 reads TGTGCCAGCAGCCCCACATTGAGGGGGACCGGGGAGCTGTTTTTT. Protein sequence: CASSPTLRGTGELFF. Together with reference TRBV7-9 and TRBJ2-2, the CDR3 gives the full variable domain: DTGVSQNPRHKITKRGQNVTFRCDPISEHNRLYWYRQTLGQGPEFLTYFQNEAQLEKSRLLSDRFSAERPKGSFSTLEIQRTEQGDSAMYLCASSPTLRGTGELFFGEGSRLTVL.

This sequence joins TRBV19 and TRBJ2-2; 9 positions agree with TRBD2. Germline values: CDR1 LNHDA, CDR2 SQIVND (reference sequence). V dropped 5 bases and J dropped 0; count of bases not matched to a gene: 10. The CDR3 has 18 residues. This chain's CDR3 is CASSGRGGNFTNTGELFF. Written as DNA, the CDR3 is TGTGCCAGTAGTGGGCGGGGGGGAAACTTTACGAACACCGGGGAGCTGTTTTTT.

Notes on this clone: One junction end does not reproduce the germline sequence, and a read error may be involved. This chain links TRBV5-1 with TRBJ2-7; 10 bases map to TRBD2. The CDR3 is 15 amino acids. CDR1 and CDR2 (germline): SGHRS, YFSETQ. CDR3: CANSSRAGGLYEQYF. The CDR3 DNA is TGCGCCAACAGCTCGCGAGCGGGGGGGCTCTACGAGCAGTACTTC.